Below, 13 T cell receptor beta chains from the same sample are listed, as sequenced in a study of shared T cell receptors in the human thymus (dated by TCRdb to the early 2020s). The protocol used for the library was the immunoSEQ multiplex PCR assay. Imported from immuneACCESS, the table was reduced by TCRdb to in-frame sequences with V and J called. These copies leave out some clones; in studies compared against another copy, an unresolved V gene accounts for under half, and the cause of the remainder is not known. This sample lists about 380,000 clones; about 95% were detected once. The ten largest account for roughly 0.021% of the sample. Input material: thymocytes. The receptors shown here come from a human donor.

The V gene is TRBV6-1, the J gene TRBJ2-1; 14 bases line up with TRBD2. The V and J ends lost 1 base and 5 bases, in that order; junction bases with no gene match: 19. CDR3 size: 22 residues. Germline V CDR1 and CDR2: MNHNS, SASEGT. Here the CDR3 reads CASSEGPGTSGSAVYRHNEQFF. CDR3 DNA: TGTGCCAGCAGTGAAGGTCCCGGGACTAGCGGGAGCGCGGTGTATCGCCACAATGAGCAGTTCTTC.

The chain combines TRBV28 with TRBJ2-6; 7 bases agree with TRBD1. The junction had 5 bases not matched to a gene; V was cut back by 5 bases and J by 1 base. The CDR3 contains 16 residues. Germline values: CDR1 MDHEN, CDR2 SYDVKM. The CDR3 is CASSIDRESGANVLTF. The CDR3 coding sequence is TGTGCCAGCAGTATAGACAGGGAATCTGGGGCCAACGTCCTGACTTTC.

This chain uses TRBV19 with TRBJ1-5; D gene uncertain. The CDR3 runs to 18 residues. V shed 6 bases and J shed 8 bases, with 29 bases lying between them. Germline V lookup: CDR1 LNHDA, CDR2 SQIVND (reference sequence). For the CDR3, the DNA is TGTGCCAGTAGCCCTTCCCCCGCGGGATTCGACGTTTTTAAGCCCCAGCATTTT. It specifies CASSPSPAGFDVFKPQHF.

The V gene is TRBV11-2, the J gene TRBJ1-2; 12 positions agree with TRBD1. V lost 1 base to trimming and J lost 7 bases; unmatched junction nucleotides: 4. Germline V lookup: CDR1 SGHAT, CDR2 FQNNGV. This CDR3 spans 15 amino acids. This chain's CDR3 is CASSLAGTGGFGYTF. As DNA, the CDR3 is TGTGCCAGCAGCTTAGCCGGGACAGGGGGCTTTGGCTACACCTTC.

The chain recombines TRBV11-2 with TRBJ2-3; possibly TRBD2 for D (5 bases). CDR3 size: 15 residues. V gave up 3 bases and J gave up 2 bases, with 12 bases separating them. CDR1 and CDR2 (germline): SGHAT, FQNNGV. CDR3 sequence reads: CASSLSPRDTDTQYF. CDR3 nucleotide sequence: TGTGCCAGCAGCTTGTCCCCTCGGGACACAGATACGCAGTATTTT.

The chain is built from TRBV7-9 and TRBJ2-5; D gene ambiguous. CDR1 and CDR2 (germline): SEHNR, FQNEAQ (reference sequence). This CDR3 is built from 15 residues. V lost 2 bases, J lost 1 base, and 11 bases lay in between. As DNA, the CDR3 is TGTGCCAGCAGCTTATCTATCTGGGCCCAAGAGACCCAGTACTTC. This sequence encodes CASSLSIWAQETQYF.

The chain joins TRBV5-6 to TRBJ2-3; no reliable D call. V was clipped by 1 base and J by 2 bases, with 2 bases between them. The CDR3 runs 12 residues. The V gene's germline CDR1 is SGHDT and CDR2 YYEEEE. The CDR3 DNA reads as TGTGCCAGCAGCTTGTTCACAGATACGCAGTATTTT. Residues: CASSLFTDTQYF.

J is TRBJ2-5 and V is TRBV15; perhaps TRBD1 as D (5 bases). CDR3 size: 17 residues. Germline V gene sequence: CDR1 LNHNV, CDR2 YYDKDF (reference sequence). The V gene lost 0 bases and the J gene lost 5 bases, with 19 bases spanning the gap. The CDR3, as DNA: TGTGCCACCAGCAGAGATCATTTCGTCAGGGCCGTGGAGACCCAGTACTTC. Amino acid sequence: CATSRDHFVRAVETQYF.

V gene TRBV11-2 combines with J gene TRBJ2-3; 12 bases match TRBD2. The CDR3 runs 18 residues. Germline trimming cut 0 bases from V and 1 base from J; bases unmatched to any gene: 5. Germline CDR1 is SGHAT and CDR2 is FQNNGV. The CDR3 reads CASSLDNRLAGGTDTQYF. DNA of the CDR3: TGTGCCAGCAGCTTAGATAATCGACTAGCGGGAGGCACAGATACGCAGTATTTT.

This clone was seen just once. The genes are TRBV5-6 and TRBJ2-1; D remains unclear. Trimming left V 3 bases short and J 6 bases short, with 10 bases between. Germline values: CDR1 SGHDT, CDR2 YYEEEE. The length of the CDR3 is 13 residues. The CDR3 nucleotides are TGTGCCAGCAGCTCCTATAGCCTCAATGAGCAGTTCTTC. The encoded protein is CASSSYSLNEQFF.

This clone was detected only once. This chain connects TRBV28 to TRBJ1-4, with 7 positions matching TRBD1. The CDR3 covers 19 residues. CDR1 is MDHEN, CDR2 SYDVKM, per germline. The junction had 22 bases not matched to a gene; V was cut back by 5 bases and J by 7 bases. Written as DNA, the CDR3 is TGTGCCAGCAGTCCCTGGGGGGACAGAGCCAGCTCAGGAGGTGAAAAACTGTTTTTT. Its translation: CASSPWGDRASSGGEKLFF.

The chain recombines TRBV4-3 with TRBJ1-2; D not certain. The ends were cut back, 2 bases at V and 7 bases at J, with 17 bases in the middle. Germline V CDR1 and CDR2: LGHNA, YSLEER. The CDR3 runs to 15 residues. The CDR3 here is CASSQITREIGGYTF. The CDR3 DNA reads TGCGCCAGCAGCCAAATAACACGGGAGATCGGTGGCTACACCTTC.

This CDR3 is CASSWLLAGGLPTDTQYF. DNA for the CDR3: TGTGCCAGCAGCTGGCTTTTAGCGGGAGGCCTACCTACAGATACGCAGTATTTT. The chain links TRBV5-4 to TRBJ2-3; 10 bases are shared with TRBD2. Germline-derived CDR1 and CDR2 are SGHNT and YYREEE (reference sequence). V gave up 3 bases and J gave up 3 bases; unmatched junction bases: 13. This CDR3 is built from 18 residues.